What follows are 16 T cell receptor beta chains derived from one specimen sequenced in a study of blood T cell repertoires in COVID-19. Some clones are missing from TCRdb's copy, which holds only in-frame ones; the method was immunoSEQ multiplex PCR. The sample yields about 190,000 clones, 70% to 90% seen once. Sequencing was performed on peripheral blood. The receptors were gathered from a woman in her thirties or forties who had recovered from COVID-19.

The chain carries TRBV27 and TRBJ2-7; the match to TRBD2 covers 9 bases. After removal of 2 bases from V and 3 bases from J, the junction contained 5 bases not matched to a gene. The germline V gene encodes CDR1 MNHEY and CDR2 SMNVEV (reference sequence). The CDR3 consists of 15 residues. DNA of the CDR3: TGTGCCAGCAGTTTAGTAGCGGGAGAGCACTACGAGCAGTACTTC. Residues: CASSLVAGEHYEQYF.

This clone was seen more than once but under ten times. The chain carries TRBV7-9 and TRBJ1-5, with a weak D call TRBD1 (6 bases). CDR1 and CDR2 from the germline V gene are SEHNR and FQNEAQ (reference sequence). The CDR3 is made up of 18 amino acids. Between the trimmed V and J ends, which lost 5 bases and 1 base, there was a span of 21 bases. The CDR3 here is CASSPSPRQGISNQPQHF. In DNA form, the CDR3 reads TGTGCCAGCAGCCCCTCCCCTAGGCAGGGGATAAGCAATCAGCCCCAGCATTTT.

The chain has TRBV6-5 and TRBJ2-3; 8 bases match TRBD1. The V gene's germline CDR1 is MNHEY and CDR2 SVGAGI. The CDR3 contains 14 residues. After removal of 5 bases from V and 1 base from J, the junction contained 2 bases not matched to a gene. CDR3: CASSTTGGTDTQYF. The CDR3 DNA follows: TGTGCCAGCAGTACGACAGGGGGCACAGATACGCAGTATTTT.

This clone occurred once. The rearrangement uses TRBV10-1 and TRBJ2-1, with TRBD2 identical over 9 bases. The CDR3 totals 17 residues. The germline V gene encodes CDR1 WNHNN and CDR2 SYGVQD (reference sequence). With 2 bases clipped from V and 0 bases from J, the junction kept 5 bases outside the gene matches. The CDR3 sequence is CASSEASGKDSYNEQFF. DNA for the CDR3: TGCGCCAGCAGTGAGGCTAGCGGGAAAGACTCCTACAATGAGCAGTTCTTC.

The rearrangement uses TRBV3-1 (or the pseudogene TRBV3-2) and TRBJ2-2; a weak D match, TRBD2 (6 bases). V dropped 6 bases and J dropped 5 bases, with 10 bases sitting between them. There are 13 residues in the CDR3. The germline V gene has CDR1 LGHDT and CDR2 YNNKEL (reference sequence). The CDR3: CASSGGITGELFF. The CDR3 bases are TGTGCCAGCAGTGGAGGGATAACCGGGGAGCTGTTTTTT.

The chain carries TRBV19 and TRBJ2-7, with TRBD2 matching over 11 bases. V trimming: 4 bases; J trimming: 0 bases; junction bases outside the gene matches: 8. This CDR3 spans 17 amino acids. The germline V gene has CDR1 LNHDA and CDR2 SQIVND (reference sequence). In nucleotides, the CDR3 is TGTGCCAGTAGTAGCAGACTAGCGGGATTGTTCTCCTACGAGCAGTACTTC. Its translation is CASSSRLAGLFSYEQYF.

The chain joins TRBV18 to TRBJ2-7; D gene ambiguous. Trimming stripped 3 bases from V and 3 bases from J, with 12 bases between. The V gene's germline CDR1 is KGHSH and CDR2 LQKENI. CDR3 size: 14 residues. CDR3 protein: CASSPSVGDYEQYF. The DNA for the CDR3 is TGTGCCAGCTCACCCTCCGTTGGAGACTACGAGCAGTACTTC.

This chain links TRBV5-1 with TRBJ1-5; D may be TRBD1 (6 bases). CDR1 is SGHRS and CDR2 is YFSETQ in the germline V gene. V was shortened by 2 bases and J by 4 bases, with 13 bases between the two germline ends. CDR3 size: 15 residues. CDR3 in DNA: TGCGCCAGCAGCTTACGGGGGGCTAGTAATCAGCCCCAGCATTTT. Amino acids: CASSLRGASNQPQHF.

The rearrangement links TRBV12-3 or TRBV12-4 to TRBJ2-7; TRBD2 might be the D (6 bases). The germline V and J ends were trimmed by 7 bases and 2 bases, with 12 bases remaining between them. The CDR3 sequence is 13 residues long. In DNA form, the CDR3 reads TGTGCCAGCACCGCGGGGTGGGCCTACGAGCAGTACTTC. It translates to CASTAGWAYEQYF.

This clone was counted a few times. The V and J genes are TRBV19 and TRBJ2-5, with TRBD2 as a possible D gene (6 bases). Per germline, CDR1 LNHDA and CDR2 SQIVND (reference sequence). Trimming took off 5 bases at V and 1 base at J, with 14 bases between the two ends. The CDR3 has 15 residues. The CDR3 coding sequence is TGTGCCAGTAGTGCAGGAGGGGCGATCCAAGAGACCCAGTACTTC. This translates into CASSAGGAIQETQYF.

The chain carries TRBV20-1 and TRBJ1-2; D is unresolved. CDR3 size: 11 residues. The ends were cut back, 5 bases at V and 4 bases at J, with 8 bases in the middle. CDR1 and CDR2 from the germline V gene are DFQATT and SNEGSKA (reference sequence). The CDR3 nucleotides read TGCAGTGCTCGACACGGCTATGGCTACACCTTC. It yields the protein CSARHGYGYTF.

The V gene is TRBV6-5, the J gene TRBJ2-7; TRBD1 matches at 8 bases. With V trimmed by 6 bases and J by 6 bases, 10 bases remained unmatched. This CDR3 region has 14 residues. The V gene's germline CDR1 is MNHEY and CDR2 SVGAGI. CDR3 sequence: CASRPGQAPGEQYF. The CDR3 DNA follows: TGTGCCAGCAGACCGGGACAGGCCCCCGGCGAGCAGTACTTC.

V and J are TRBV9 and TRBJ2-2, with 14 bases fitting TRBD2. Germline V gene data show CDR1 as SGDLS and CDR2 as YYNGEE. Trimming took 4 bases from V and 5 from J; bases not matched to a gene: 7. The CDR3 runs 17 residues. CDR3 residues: CASSQGTSGRETGELFF. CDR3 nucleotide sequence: TGTGCCAGCAGCCAAGGGACTAGCGGGAGAGAGACCGGGGAGCTGTTTTTT.

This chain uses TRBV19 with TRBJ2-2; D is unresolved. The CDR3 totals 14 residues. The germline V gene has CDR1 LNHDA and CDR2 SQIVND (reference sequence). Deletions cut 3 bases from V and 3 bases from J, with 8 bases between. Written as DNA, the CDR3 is TGTGCCAGTAGTATTAGCACCTACACCGGGGAGCTGTTTTTT. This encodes CASSISTYTGELFF. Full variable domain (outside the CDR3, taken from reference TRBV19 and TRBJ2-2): DGGITQSPKYLFRKEGQNVTLSCEQNLNHDAMYWYRQDPGQGLRLIYYSQIVNDFQKGDIAEGYSVSREKKESFPLTVTSAQKNPTAFYLCASSISTYTGELFFGEGSRLTVL.

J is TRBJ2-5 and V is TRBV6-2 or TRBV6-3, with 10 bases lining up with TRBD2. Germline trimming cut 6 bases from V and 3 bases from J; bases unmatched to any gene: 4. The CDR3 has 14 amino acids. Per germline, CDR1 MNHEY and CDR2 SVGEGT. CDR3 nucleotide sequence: TGTGCCAGCAGCTCCGGACTAGCGGAAGAGACCCAGTACTTC. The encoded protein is CASSSGLAEETQYF.

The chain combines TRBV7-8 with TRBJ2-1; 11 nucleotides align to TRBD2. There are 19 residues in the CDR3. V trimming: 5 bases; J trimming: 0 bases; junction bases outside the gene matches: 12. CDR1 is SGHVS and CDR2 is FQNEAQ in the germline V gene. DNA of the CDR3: TGTGCCAGCAGCCAATCCGCCCGACTAGCGGGGAGCTCCTACAATGAGCAGTTCTTC. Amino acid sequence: CASSQSARLAGSSYNEQFF.